This T cell receptor beta chain was sequenced for a study of technical replicates of blood from a few donors. Some clones are missing from TCRdb's copy, which holds only in-frame ones; the method was immunoSEQ multiplex PCR. The table records about 81,000 clones, more than 90% of them present only once. The sample taken for sequencing was T cells isolated from PBMCs. This TCR was sampled from a human donor in good health.

For the CDR3, the DNA is TGTGCCAGCAGCGTTTCGGGAACAGACTACGAGCAGTACTTC. Translation gives CASSVSGTDYEQYF. V usage is TRBV9 and J usage is TRBJ2-7; a possible D gene is TRBD2 (5 bases). The V end lost 2 bases, the J end lost 3 bases, and 12 bases lay between the germline ends. The germline gives CDR1 SGDLS, CDR2 YYNGEE. The CDR3 loop spans 14 amino acids.